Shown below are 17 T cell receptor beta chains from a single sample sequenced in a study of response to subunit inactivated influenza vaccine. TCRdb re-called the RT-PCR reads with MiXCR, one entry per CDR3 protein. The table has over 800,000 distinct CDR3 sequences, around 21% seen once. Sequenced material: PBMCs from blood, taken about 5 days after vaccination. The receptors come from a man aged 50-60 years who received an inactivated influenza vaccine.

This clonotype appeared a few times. This chain's CDR3 is CASSDQDRGAYEQYF. In DNA, the CDR3 is TGCGCCAGCAGTGACCAAGACAGGGGGGCCTACGAGCAGTACTTC. The gene calls are TRBV10-1 and TRBJ2-7; 9 bases match TRBD1. The J segment lost 2 bases and the V segment lost 3 bases, leaving 5 bases of the junction unmatched. CDR1 WNHNN and CDR2 SYGVQD come from the germline V gene (reference sequence). CDR3 size: 15 residues.

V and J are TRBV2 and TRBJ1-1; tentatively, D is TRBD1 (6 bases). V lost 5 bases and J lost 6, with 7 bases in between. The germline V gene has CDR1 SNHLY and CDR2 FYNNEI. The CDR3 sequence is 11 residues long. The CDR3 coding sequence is TGTGCCAGCAGTACAGGGTCTGAAGCTTTCTTT. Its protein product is CASSTGSEAFF.

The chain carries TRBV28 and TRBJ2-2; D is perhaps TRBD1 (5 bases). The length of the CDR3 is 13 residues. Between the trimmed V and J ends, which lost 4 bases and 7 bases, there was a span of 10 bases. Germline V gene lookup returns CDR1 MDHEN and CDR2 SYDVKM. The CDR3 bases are TGTGCCAGCAGTTCACAGGTCTACGGGGAGCTGTTTTTT. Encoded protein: CASSSQVYGELFF. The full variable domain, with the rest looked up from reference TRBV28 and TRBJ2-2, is DVKVTQSSRYLVKRTGEKVFLECVQDMDHENMFWYRQDPGLGLRLIYFSYDVKMKEKGDIPEGYSVSREKKERFSLILESASTNQTSMYLCASSSQVYGELFFGEGSRLTVL.

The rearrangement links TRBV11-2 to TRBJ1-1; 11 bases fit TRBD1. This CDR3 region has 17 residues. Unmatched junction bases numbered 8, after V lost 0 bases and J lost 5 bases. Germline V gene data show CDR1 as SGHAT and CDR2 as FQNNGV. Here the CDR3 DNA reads TGTGCCAGCAGCTTAGAGTTTGTCGGGACAGGGGGAACTGAAGCTTTCTTT. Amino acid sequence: CASSLEFVGTGGTEAFF.

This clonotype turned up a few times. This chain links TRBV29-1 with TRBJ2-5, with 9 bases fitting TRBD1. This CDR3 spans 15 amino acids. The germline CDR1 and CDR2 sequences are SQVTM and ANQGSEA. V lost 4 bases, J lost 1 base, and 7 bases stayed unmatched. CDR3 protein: CSVAPGTGPQETQYF. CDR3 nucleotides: TGCAGCGTTGCCCCCGGGACAGGGCCCCAAGAGACCCAGTACTTC.

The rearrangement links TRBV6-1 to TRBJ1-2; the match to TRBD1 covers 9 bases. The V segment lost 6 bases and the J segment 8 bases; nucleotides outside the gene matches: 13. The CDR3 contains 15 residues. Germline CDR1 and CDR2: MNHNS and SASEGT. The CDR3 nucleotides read TGTGCCAGCAGGGACCCACAGGGGGCCAAGGTCGGCTACACCTTC. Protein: CASRDPQGAKVGYTF.

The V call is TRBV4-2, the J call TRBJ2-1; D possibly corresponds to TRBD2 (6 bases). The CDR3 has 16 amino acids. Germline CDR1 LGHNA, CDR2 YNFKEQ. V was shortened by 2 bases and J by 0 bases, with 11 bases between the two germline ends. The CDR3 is CASSQNAGSSYNEQFF. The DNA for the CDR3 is TGTGCCAGCAGCCAAAATGCGGGAAGCTCCTACAATGAGCAGTTCTTC.

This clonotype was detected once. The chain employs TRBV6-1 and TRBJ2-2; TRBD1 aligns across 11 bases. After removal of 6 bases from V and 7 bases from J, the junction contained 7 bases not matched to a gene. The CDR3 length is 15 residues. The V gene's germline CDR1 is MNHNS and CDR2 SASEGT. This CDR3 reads CASSRTGGAGGELFF. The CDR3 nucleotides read TGTGCCAGCAGCCGGACAGGGGGCGCTGGCGGGGAGCTGTTTTTT.

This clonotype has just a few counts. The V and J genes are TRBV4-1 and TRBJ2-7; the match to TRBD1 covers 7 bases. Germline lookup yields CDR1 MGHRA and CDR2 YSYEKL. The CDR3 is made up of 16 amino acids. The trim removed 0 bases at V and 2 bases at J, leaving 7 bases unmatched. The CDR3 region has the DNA TGCGCCAGCAGCCAAGAATTCCCCGGGACAGCCTACGAGCAGTACTTC. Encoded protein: CASSQEFPGTAYEQYF.

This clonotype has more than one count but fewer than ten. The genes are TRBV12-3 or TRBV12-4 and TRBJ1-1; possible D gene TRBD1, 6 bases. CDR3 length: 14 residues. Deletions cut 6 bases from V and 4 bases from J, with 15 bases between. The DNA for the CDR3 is TGTGCCAGCAGCCTTAGGGGGGTGGTCACTGAAGCTTTCTTT. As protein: CASSLRGVVTEAFF.

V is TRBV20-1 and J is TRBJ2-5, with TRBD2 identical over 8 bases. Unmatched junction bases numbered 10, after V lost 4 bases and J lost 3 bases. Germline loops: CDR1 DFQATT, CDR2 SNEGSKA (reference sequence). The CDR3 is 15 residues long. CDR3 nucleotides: TGCAGTGCTAACCCCCTGGATAGCGGGAAAGAGACCCAGTACTTC. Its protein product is CSANPLDSGKETQYF.

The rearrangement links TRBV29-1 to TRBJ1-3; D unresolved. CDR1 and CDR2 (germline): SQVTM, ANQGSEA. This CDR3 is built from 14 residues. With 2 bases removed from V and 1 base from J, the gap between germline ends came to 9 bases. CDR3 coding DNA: TGCAGCGTTGAATCTAGAGCTTCTGGAAACACCATATATTTT. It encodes CSVESRASGNTIYF.

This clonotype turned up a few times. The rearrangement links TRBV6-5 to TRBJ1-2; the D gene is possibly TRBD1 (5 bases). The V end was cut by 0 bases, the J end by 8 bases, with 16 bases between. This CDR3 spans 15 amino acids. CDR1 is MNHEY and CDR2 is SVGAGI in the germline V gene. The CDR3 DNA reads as TGTGCCAGCAGTTACTCGCCGGGACGGGCGGAGGGCTACACCTTC. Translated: CASSYSPGRAEGYTF.

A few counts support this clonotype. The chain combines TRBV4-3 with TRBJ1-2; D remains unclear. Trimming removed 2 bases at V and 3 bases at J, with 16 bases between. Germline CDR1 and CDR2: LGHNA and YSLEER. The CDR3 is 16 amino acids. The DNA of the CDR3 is TGCGCCAGCAGCCAACCGGGGTGGGGTCTCGACTATGGCTACACCTTC. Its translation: CASSQPGWGLDYGYTF.

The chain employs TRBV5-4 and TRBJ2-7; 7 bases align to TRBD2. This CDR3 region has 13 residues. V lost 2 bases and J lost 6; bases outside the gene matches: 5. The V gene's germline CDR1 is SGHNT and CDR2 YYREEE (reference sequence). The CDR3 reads CASSFAGVAEQYF. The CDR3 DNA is TGTGCCAGCAGCTTCGCGGGAGTCGCCGAGCAGTACTTC.

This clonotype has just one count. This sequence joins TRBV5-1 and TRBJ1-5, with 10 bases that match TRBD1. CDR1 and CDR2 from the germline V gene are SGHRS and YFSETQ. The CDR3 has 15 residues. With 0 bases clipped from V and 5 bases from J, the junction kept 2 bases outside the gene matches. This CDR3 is CASSLAGTGDQPQHF. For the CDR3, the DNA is TGCGCCAGCAGCTTGGCCGGGACAGGGGATCAGCCCCAGCATTTT. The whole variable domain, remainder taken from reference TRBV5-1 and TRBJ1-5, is KAGVTQTPRYLIKTRGQQVTLSCSPISGHRSVSWYQQTPGQGLQFLFEYFSETQRNKGNFPGRFSGRQFSNSRSEMNVSTLELGDSALYLCASSLAGTGDQPQHFGDGTRLSIL.

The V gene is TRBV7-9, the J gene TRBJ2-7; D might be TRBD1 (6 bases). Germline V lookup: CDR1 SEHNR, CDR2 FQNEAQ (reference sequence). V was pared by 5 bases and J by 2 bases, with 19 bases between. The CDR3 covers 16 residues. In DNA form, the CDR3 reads TGTGCCAGCAGCGACCGGGACACCCGGCGCGCCTACGAGCAGTACTTC. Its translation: CASSDRDTRRAYEQYF.